The sequence of this TCR beta chain was determined in a study of blood T cell repertoires in COVID-19. Overall study: Acute and convalescent COVID-19 samples came from the United States, Italy and Spain. PBMCs, B-cell-depleted T cells, or T cells were the source of the cDNA or gDNA that made up the material.

How the authors handled the data: Amplifying reference gene primers gave estimates of nucleated cell counts. TCRdb's copy holds only in-frame clones and misses some; the assay was immunoSEQ multiplex PCR. D and trimming come from the DNA, and the V and J calls and clone size come from that table. The sample records about 58,000 clones, roughly 92% being singletons. The V gene's germline CDR1 is LNHDA and CDR2 SQIVND (reference sequence). This CDR3 is built from 14 residues. Trimming took off 5 bases at V and 5 bases at J, with 15 bases between the two ends. The clonotype comes from a man in his fifties with active COVID-19. This rearrangement joins TRBV19 to TRBJ1-1; tentative D call: TRBD1 (6 bases). Input material: peripheral blood. The CDR3 sequence is CASSVQGIGTEAFF. Written as DNA, the CDR3 is TGTGCCAGTAGTGTCCAGGGGATAGGTACTGAAGCTTTCTTT. Combining the CDR3 with reference TRBV19 and TRBJ1-1 gives the whole variable domain DGGITQSPKYLFRKEGQNVTLSCEQNLNHDAMYWYRQDPGQGLRLIYYSQIVNDFQKGDIAEGYSVSREKKESFPLTVTSAQKNPTAFYLCASSVQGIGTEAFFGQGTRLTVV.